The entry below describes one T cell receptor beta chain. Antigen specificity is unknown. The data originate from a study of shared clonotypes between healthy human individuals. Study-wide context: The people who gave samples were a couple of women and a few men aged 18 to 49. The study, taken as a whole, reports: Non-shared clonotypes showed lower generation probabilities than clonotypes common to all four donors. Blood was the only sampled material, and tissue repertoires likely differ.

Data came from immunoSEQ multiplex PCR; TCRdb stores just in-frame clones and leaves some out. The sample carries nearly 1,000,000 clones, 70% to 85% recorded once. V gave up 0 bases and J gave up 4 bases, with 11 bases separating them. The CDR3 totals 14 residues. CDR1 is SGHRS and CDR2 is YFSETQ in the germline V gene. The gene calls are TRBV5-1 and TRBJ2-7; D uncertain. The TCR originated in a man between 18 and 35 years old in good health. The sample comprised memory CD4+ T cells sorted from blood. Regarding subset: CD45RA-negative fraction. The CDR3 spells CASSLEAGTYEQYF. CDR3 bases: TGCGCCAGCAGCTTGGAAGCAGGAACATACGAGCAGTACTTC.